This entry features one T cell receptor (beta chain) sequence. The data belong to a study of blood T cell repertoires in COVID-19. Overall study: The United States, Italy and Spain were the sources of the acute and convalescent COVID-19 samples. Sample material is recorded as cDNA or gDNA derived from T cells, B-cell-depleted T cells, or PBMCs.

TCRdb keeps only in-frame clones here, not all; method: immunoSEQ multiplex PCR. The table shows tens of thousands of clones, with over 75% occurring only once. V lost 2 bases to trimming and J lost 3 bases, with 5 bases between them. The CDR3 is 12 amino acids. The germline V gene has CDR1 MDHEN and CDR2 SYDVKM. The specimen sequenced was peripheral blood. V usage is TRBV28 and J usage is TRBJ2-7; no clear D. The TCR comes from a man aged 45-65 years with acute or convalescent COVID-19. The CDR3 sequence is CASSLTGYEQYF. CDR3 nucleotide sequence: TGTGCCAGCAGTTTAACTGGCTACGAGCAGTACTTC.